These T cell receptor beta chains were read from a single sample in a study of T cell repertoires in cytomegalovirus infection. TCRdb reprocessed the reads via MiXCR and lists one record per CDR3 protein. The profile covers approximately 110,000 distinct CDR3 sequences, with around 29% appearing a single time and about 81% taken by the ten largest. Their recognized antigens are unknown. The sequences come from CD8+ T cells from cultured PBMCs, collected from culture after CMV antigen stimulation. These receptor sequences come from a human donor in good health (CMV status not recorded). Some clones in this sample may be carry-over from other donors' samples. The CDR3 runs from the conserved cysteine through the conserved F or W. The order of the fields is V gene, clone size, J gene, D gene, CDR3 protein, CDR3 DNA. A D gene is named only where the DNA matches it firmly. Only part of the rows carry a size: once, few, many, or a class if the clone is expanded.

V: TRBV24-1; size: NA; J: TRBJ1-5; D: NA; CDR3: CATSNTGQNNQPQHF; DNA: TGTGCCACCAGTAACACAGGACAGAACAATCAGCCCCAGCATTTT
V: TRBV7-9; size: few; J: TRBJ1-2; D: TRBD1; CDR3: CASSALTTGASFYGYTF; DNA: TGTGCCAGCAGCGCGCTGACGACAGGGGCCTCTTTCTATGGCTACACCTTC
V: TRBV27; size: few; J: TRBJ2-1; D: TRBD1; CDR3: CASSLFLGQGRDNEQFF; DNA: TGTGCCAGCAGTTTATTCCTCGGACAGGGTAGGGACAATGAGCAGTTCTTC
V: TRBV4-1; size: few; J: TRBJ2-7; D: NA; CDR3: CASSQDSSLGEQYF; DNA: TGCGCCAGCAGCCAAGATTCCAGTCTCGGCGAGCAGTACTTC
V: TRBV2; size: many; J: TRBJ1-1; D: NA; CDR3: CASTQDSMNTEAFF; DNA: TGTGCCAGCACCCAGGACAGTATGAACACTGAAGCTTTCTTT
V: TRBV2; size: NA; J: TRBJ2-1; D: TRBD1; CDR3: CASSESPGQGEDEQFF; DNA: TGTGCCAGCAGTGAGAGTCCGGGACAGGGGGAGGATGAGCAGTTCTTC
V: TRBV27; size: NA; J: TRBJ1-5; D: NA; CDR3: CASSPSDSPNQPQHF; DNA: TGTGCCAGCAGTCCTTCGGACAGTCCAAATCAGCCCCAGCATTTT
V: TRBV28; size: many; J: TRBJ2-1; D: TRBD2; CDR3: CASSSWTSGGVYEQFF; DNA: TGTGCCAGCAGTTCATGGACTAGCGGGGGGGTTTATGAGCAGTTCTTC
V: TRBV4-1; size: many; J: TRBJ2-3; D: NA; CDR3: CASSQVGFSTDTQYF; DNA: TGCGCCAGCAGCCAAGTTGGGTTCAGCACAGATACGCAGTATTTT
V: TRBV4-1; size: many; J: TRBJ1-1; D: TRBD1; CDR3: CASSQGGQGVTEAFF; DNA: TGCGCCAGCAGCCAAGGGGGACAGGGGGTCACTGAAGCTTTCTTT
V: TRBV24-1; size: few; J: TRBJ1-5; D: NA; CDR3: CATSGGNSNQPQHF; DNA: TGTGCCACCAGTGGTGGAAATAGCAATCAGCCCCAGCATTTT
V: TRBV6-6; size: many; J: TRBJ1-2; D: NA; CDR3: CASRPAGTSYGYTF; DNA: TGTGCCAGCAGACCCGCAGGGACGAGCTATGGCTACACCTTC
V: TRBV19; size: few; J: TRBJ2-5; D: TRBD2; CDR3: CASSHPPSGEETQYF; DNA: TGTGCCAGTAGTCACCCCCCAAGCGGGGAAGAGACCCAGTACTTC
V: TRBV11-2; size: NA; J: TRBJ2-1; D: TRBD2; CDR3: CASSPGLAGEQFF; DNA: TGTGCCAGCAGCCCCGGACTAGCCGGGGAGCAGTTCTTC
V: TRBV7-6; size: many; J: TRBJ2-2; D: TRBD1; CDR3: CASRATGGRTGELFF; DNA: TGTGCCAGCAGAGCGACAGGGGGCCGCACCGGGGAGCTGTTTTTT
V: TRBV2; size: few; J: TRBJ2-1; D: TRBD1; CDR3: CAITRDRDNEQFF; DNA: TGTGCCATTACCCGGGACAGGGACAATGAGCAGTTCTTC